The clone carrying this T cell receptor beta chain has just a few counts. Its antigen is undetermined. The CDR3 runs 14 residues. The trim removed 4 bases at V and 4 bases at J, leaving 8 bases unmatched. Looked up from germline, CDR1 is SQVTM and CDR2 is ANQGSEA. TCRdb re-called the 5' RACE reads through MiXCR, storing one row per CDR3 protein. Counted here are a few hundred thousand distinct CDR3 sequences, 18% occurring once; the ten biggest clones make up around 30%. The data were taken from a study of CD8 T cells in ankylosing spondylitis. General observations from the study: Disease-linked clones bore a CD8+ phenotype, appearing relatively rarely in peripheral blood. Disease-linked clones were reportedly significantly enriched in matched ankylosing spondylitis synovial fluid.

The chain has TRBV29-1 and TRBJ2-7; 9 bases align to TRBD1. The source material was blood, either unsorted or a sorted T cell fraction (not recorded which). The receptor's source is a male donor with ankylosing spondylitis or in good health (not recorded which). This chain's CDR3 is CSVAGGTGTYEQYF. DNA of the CDR3: TGCAGCGTTGCCGGGGGGACAGGGACTTACGAGCAGTACTTC.